The TCR beta chain described here comes from a study of T cell changes during pregnancy in multiple sclerosis. The CDR3 sequence is 16 residues long. Germline CDR1 is ENHRY and CDR2 is SYGVKD. The junction had 5 bases not matched to a gene; V was cut back by 3 bases and J by 1 base. The method was immunoSEQ multiplex PCR; TCRdb's version includes in-frame clones alone and lacks a portion of them. This sample has roughly 100,000 clones, with roughly nine tenths found just once. V and J are TRBV10-3 and TRBJ2-5, with 10 nucleotides matching TRBD1. The receptor comes from a female donor with multiple sclerosis, enrolled in a pregnancy study. Sequencing was performed on peripheral blood, taken after pregnancy. CDR3 region: CAISDRGQGTQETQYF. The CDR3 coding sequence is TGTGCCATCAGTGATAGGGGACAGGGGACCCAAGAGACCCAGTACTTC.